These 25 T cell receptor beta chains were sequenced from one sample in a study of blood T cell repertoires in COVID-19. Some clones are missing from TCRdb's copy, which holds only in-frame ones; the method was immunoSEQ multiplex PCR. The sample consists of under 110,000 clones, about 87% of them appearing once. The sequenced sample was peripheral blood. All receptors come from a woman in her twenties or thirties with acute or convalescent COVID-19.

The chain joins TRBV9 to TRBJ2-1; D is unclear. Deletions cut 2 bases from V and 5 bases from J, with 5 bases between. This CDR3 contains 12 residues. CDR1 and CDR2 from the germline V gene are SGDLS and YYNGEE. CDR3 nucleotide sequence: TGTGCCAGCAGCGTTCCAGACAATGAGCAGTTCTTC. Residues: CASSVPDNEQFF.

This chain links TRBV18 with TRBJ2-7; tentatively, D is TRBD2 (5 bases). Germline V lookup: CDR1 KGHSH, CDR2 LQKENI. V was trimmed by 3 bases and J by 6 bases, leaving 18 bases between them. The CDR3 spans 15 residues. In DNA, the CDR3 is TGTGCCAGCTCACCTTACGGACTGAGCCGGGCCGAGCAGTACTTC. This encodes CASSPYGLSRAEQYF. The variable domain in full, completed from reference TRBV18 and TRBJ2-7, reads NAGVMQNPRHLVRRRGQEARLRCSPMKGHSHVYWYRQLPEEGLKFMVYLQKENIIDESGMPKERFSAEFPKEGPSILRIQQVVRGDSAAYFCASSPYGLSRAEQYFGPGTRLTVT.

The chain joins TRBV12-3 or TRBV12-4 to TRBJ1-2; TRBD1 is a possible D gene (5 bases). V shed 2 bases and J shed 8 bases, with 12 bases lying between them. The CDR3 has 13 amino acids. This CDR3 reads CASSLKAGHGYTF. The CDR3, as DNA: TGTGCCAGCAGTTTAAAGGCAGGGCACGGCTACACCTTC.

This clone was picked up a small number of times. The rearrangement joins TRBV2 to TRBJ2-7; 7 positions match TRBD1. V shed 7 bases, J shed 4 bases, and the junction held 10 bases outside the gene matches. This CDR3 region has 14 residues. The germline CDR1 and CDR2 sequences are SNHLY and FYNNEI. This chain's CDR3 is CASTFGQVSYEQYF. CDR3 DNA sequence: TGTGCCAGCACTTTCGGACAGGTCAGTTACGAGCAGTACTTC.

This sequence joins TRBV9 and TRBJ1-2; possibly TRBD1 for D (5 bases). Germline V gene data show CDR1 as SGDLS and CDR2 as YYNGEE. This CDR3 comprises 14 residues. V gave up 3 bases and J gave up 8 bases, with 17 bases separating them. Written as DNA, the CDR3 is TGTGCCAGCAGCGCGCCGGGTGGGCGGGACGGCTACACCTTC. This encodes CASSAPGGRDGYTF.

CDR3 in amino acids: CASRLNRDPIYGYTF. The CDR3 DNA is TGTGCCAGCAGACTTAACAGGGATCCGATCTATGGCTACACCTTC. The chain couples TRBV6-6 to TRBJ1-2; D is perhaps TRBD1 (6 bases). The CDR3 runs to 15 residues. The germline V gene has CDR1 MNHNY and CDR2 SVGAGI (reference sequence). Trimming took 6 bases from V and 4 from J, leaving 18 bases between them.

In its sample, this clone was seen once. The V call is TRBV19, the J call TRBJ1-2; D is undetermined. The length of the CDR3 is 15 residues. Germline V gene data show CDR1 as LNHDA and CDR2 as SQIVND (reference sequence). V lost 1 base to trimming and J lost 3 bases, with 12 bases between them. CDR3 amino acids: CASSIGSFRDYGYTF. The CDR3 DNA follows: TGTGCCAGTAGTATAGGTTCATTTAGAGACTATGGCTACACCTTC.

The chain joins TRBV5-1 to TRBJ2-1; 10 nucleotides line up with TRBD1. The CDR3 runs to 16 residues. J lost 6 bases, V lost 4 bases, and 10 bases had no gene match. Germline CDR1 reads SGHRS; CDR2 reads YFSETQ. This chain's CDR3 is CASSPRPGQGSNEQFF. CDR3 sequence (DNA): TGCGCCAGCAGCCCCCGGCCGGGACAGGGGTCCAATGAGCAGTTCTTC.

This sequence joins TRBV28 and TRBJ2-1, with D maybe TRBD2 (5 bases). The germline V gene encodes CDR1 MDHEN and CDR2 SYDVKM. The CDR3 extends over 19 amino acids. Trimming stripped 3 bases from V and 0 bases from J, with 21 bases between. The CDR3 DNA follows: TGTGCCAGCAGTTTTGCCGGTGATAGCGCGCTGAGCTCCTACAATGAGCAGTTCTTC. Its protein product is CASSFAGDSALSSYNEQFF.

This chain links TRBV9 with TRBJ1-6, with a weak D call TRBD1 (6 bases). CDR1 SGDLS and CDR2 YYNGEE come from the germline V gene. The CDR3 has 15 residues. The V and J ends lost 0 bases and 8 bases respectively, with 12 bases between them. CDR3 in amino acids: CASSVGAGVDSPLHF. The CDR3 DNA reads as TGTGCCAGCAGCGTAGGGGCAGGGGTCGATTCACCCCTCCACTTT.

The rearrangement joins TRBV6-5 to TRBJ2-6; D unclear. This CDR3 contains 14 residues. V was trimmed by 7 bases and J by 1 base, leaving 8 bases between them. Germline V gene data show CDR1 as MNHEY and CDR2 as SVGAGI. The CDR3 loop reads CASTPGSGANVLTF. For the CDR3, the DNA is TGTGCCAGCACGCCGGGTTCTGGGGCCAACGTCCTGACTTTC.

The chain employs TRBV27 and TRBJ2-1; possibly TRBD2 for D (6 bases). Per germline, CDR1 MNHEY and CDR2 SMNVEV (reference sequence). The CDR3 has 14 residues. With 2 bases removed from V and 10 bases from J, the gap between germline ends came to 15 bases. The CDR3, as DNA: TGTGCCAGCAGTTTAGCGGGGATATCAGGAGAGCAGTTCTTC. Its translation is CASSLAGISGEQFF.

This rearrangement joins TRBV5-6 to TRBJ1-3; D not certain. In germline, CDR1 is SGHDT, CDR2 YYEEEE. The CDR3 loop spans 17 amino acids. Trimming shortened V by 0 bases and J by 0 bases, and 13 bases separated the two germline ends. The CDR3 is CASSLERLFDSGNTIYF. DNA of the CDR3: TGTGCCAGCAGCTTGGAGCGACTCTTCGACTCTGGAAACACCATATATTTT.

The CDR3 reads CASSPGRSGVGVNQPQHF. The CDR3 DNA follows: TGTGCCAGCAGCCCCGGGAGGTCCGGGGTGGGGGTAAATCAGCCCCAGCATTTT. The chain carries TRBV11-2 and TRBJ1-5; TRBD1 is a possible D gene (5 bases). This CDR3 contains 18 residues. Germline V CDR1 and CDR2: SGHAT, FQNNGV. Trimming removed 5 bases from V and 4 bases from J, with 24 bases in between.

The chain employs TRBV28 and TRBJ1-2; 7 bases align to TRBD1. The V gene's germline CDR1 is MDHEN and CDR2 SYDVKM. Trimming at V came to 10 bases and at J to 2 bases, leaving 10 bases not matched to a gene. The CDR3 is made up of 14 amino acids. DNA of the CDR3: TGTGCCACCGCCCCCGGGACAGCGAACTATGGCTACACCTTC. This sequence encodes CATAPGTANYGYTF.

This chain joins TRBV5-1 and TRBJ2-2, with D tentatively TRBD2 (5 bases). CDR3 length: 15 residues. V gave up 7 bases and J gave up 0 bases, with 13 bases separating them. The germline CDR1 and CDR2 sequences are SGHRS and YFSETQ. The CDR3: CASEPGSANTGELFF. As DNA, the CDR3 is TGCGCCAGCGAACCGGGGAGCGCGAACACCGGGGAGCTGTTTTTT.

The chain employs TRBV24-1 and TRBJ1-5; 11 positions agree with TRBD1. Germline V gene sequence: CDR1 KGHDR, CDR2 SFDVKD. V lost 4 bases to trimming and J lost 7 bases; unmatched junction nucleotides: 5. The CDR3 is 15 residues long. CDR3 sequence: CATSEPGTGGQPQHF. The CDR3 DNA is TGTGCCACCAGTGAGCCCGGGACAGGGGGACAGCCCCAGCATTTT.

The V call is TRBV20-1, the J call TRBJ2-1; 8 positions match TRBD2. Losses at the gene ends were 3 bases for V and 5 bases for J; bases not matched to a gene: 9. Germline CDR1 DFQATT, CDR2 SNEGSKA (reference sequence). The length of the CDR3 is 15 residues. The DNA for the CDR3 is TGCAGTGCTAGTTGGGCGGGGGGCCCTAACAATGAGCAGTTCTTC. It specifies CSASWAGGPNNEQFF.

This CDR3 is CSAVDYGYTF. In DNA form, the CDR3 reads TGCAGTGCCGTCGACTATGGCTACACCTTC. V gene TRBV20-1 combines with J gene TRBJ1-2; D gene unclear. The germline CDR1 and CDR2 sequences are DFQATT and SNEGSKA (reference sequence). CDR3 length: 10 amino acids. Between the trimmed V and J ends, which lost 6 bases and 3 bases, there was a span of 5 bases.

The genes are TRBV28 and TRBJ1-2; no reliable D call. The germline V gene encodes CDR1 MDHEN and CDR2 SYDVKM. CDR3 length: 14 residues. Trimming removed 6 bases at V and 1 base at J, with 12 bases between. As DNA, the CDR3 is TGTGCCAGCAGGCCAAATGAGGATAACTATGGCTACACCTTC. Encoded protein: CASRPNEDNYGYTF.

This clone has only one observation. The rearrangement joins TRBV2 to TRBJ1-6; D is unclear. Deletions cut 7 bases from V and 0 bases from J, with 7 bases between. Germline V lookup: CDR1 SNHLY, CDR2 FYNNEI. The CDR3 runs to 14 residues. CDR3 DNA: TGTGCCAGCAAAAACAGCTCCTATAATTCACCCCTCCACTTT. Residues: CASKNSSYNSPLHF.

The gene calls are TRBV29-1 and TRBJ1-2; D might be TRBD1 (5 bases). The V end lost 2 bases, the J end lost 4 bases, and 8 bases lay between the germline ends. In germline, CDR1 is SQVTM, CDR2 ANQGSEA. The CDR3 runs 12 residues. Here the CDR3 reads CSVERQSYGYTF. CDR3 nucleotide sequence: TGCAGCGTTGAAAGACAGTCCTATGGCTACACCTTC.

V gene TRBV3-1 (or the pseudogene TRBV3-2) combines with J gene TRBJ2-3, with TRBD2 as a possible D gene (7 bases). The V end was cut by 1 base, the J end by 5 bases, with 13 bases between. This CDR3 contains 15 residues. The germline CDR1 and CDR2 sequences are LGHDT and YNNKEL (reference sequence). The DNA of the CDR3 is TGTGCCAGCAGCCAAGGTCCGGGGGGCCGAGATACGCAGTATTTT. Translation: CASSQGPGGRDTQYF.

The chain is built from TRBV10-2 and TRBJ1-1; no firm D call. The CDR3 runs 14 residues. With 0 bases removed from V and 10 bases from J, the gap between germline ends came to 15 bases. Germline CDR1 is WSHSY and CDR2 is SAAADI. The DNA of the CDR3 is TGCGCCAGCAGTGAGTCGACTGGATGGGCGGGAGCTTTCTTT. Its protein product is CASSESTGWAGAFF.

The J gene is TRBJ2-7, the V gene TRBV27; 8 nucleotides align to TRBD1. Germline V lookup: CDR1 MNHEY, CDR2 SMNVEV (reference sequence). Trimming at V came to 3 bases and at J to 3 bases, leaving 1 base not matched to a gene. The CDR3 covers 13 residues. CDR3 loop: CASSFGQGYEQYF. Written as DNA, the CDR3 is TGTGCCAGCAGTTTTGGACAGGGCTACGAGCAGTACTTC.